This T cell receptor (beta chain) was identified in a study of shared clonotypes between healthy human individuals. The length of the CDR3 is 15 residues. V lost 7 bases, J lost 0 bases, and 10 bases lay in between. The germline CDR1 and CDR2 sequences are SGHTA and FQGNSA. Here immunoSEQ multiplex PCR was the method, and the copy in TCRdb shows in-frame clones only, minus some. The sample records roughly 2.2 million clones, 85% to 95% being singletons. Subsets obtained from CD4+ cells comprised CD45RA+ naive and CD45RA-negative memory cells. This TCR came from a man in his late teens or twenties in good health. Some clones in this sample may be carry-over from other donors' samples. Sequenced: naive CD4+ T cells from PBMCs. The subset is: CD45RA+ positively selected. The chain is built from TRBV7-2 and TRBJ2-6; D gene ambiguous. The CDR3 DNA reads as TGTGCCAGCAACCTCTTGATCTCTGGGGCCAACGTCCTGACTTTC. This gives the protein CASNLLISGANVLTF. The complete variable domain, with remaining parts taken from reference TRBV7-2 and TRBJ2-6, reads GAGVSQSPSNKVTEKGKDVELRCDPISGHTALYWYRQSLGQGLEFLIYFQGNSAPDKSGLPSDRFSAERTGGSVSTLTIQRTQQEDSAVYLCASNLLISGANVLTFGAGSRLTVL.